Shown below are 27 T cell receptor beta chains from a single sample sequenced in a study of blood T cells in healthy people across ages. A sample-barcoded 5' primer and a J-beta primer mix were used in a second PCR of roughly 7 to 12 cycles. TCRdb processed the 5' RACE reads anew with MiXCR; each CDR3 protein has one entry. This sample has some 760,000 distinct CDR3 sequences; around 25% occur once, and the top ten carry roughly 9%. This sample was also put to use in a study of T cells of mothers and their children.

Sample: blood. Receptor source: a boy younger than 18 in good health.

The chain uses TRBV29-1 and TRBJ2-5; TRBD1 agrees at 8 bases. The end of the DNA is better explained by TRBJ2-7, so the J call may be wrong. CDR1 is SQVTM and CDR2 is ANQGSEA in the germline V gene. There are 13 residues in the CDR3. The CDR3, as DNA: TGCAGCGTTCATCCGGGACAGGACTACGAGCAGTACTTC. It yields the protein CSVHPGQDYEQYF.

The V gene is TRBV4-1, the J gene TRBJ2-4; 7 bases fit TRBD2. J was trimmed by 1 base and V by 2 bases; bases with no gene match: 2. Per the germline V gene, CDR1 is MGHRA and CDR2 is YSYEKL. The length of the CDR3 is 15 residues. CDR3 in amino acids: CASSQLSGAKNIQYF. For the CDR3, the DNA is TGCGCCAGCAGCCAACTTAGCGGGGCCAAAAACATTCAGTACTTC.

The chain carries TRBV5-1 and TRBJ1-2; D is unresolved. Per the germline V gene, CDR1 is SGHRS and CDR2 is YFSETQ. V dropped 0 bases and J dropped 5 bases, with 11 bases sitting between them. This CDR3 is built from 14 residues. CDR3 loop: CASSLEHGWYGYTF. CDR3 nucleotides: TGCGCCAGCAGCTTGGAGCATGGTTGGTATGGCTACACCTTC. The variable domain in full, completed from reference TRBV5-1 and TRBJ1-2, reads KAGVTQTPRYLIKTRGQQVTLSCSPISGHRSVSWYQQTPGQGLQFLFEYFSETQRNKGNFPGRFSGRQFSNSRSEMNVSTLELGDSALYLCASSLEHGWYGYTFGSGTRLTVV.

This chain joins TRBV12-3 or TRBV12-4 and TRBJ2-5, with D perhaps matching TRBD1 or TRBD2 (5 bases each). The CDR3 is made up of 14 amino acids. The V end lost 5 bases, the J end lost 5 bases, and 15 bases lay between the germline ends. CDR3 sequence (DNA): TGTGCCAGCAGTACCTCCGGGACGTGGGAGACCCAGTACTTC. As protein: CASSTSGTWETQYF.

In its sample, this clonotype was seen a few times. The chain recombines TRBV6-6 with TRBJ1-4, with 8 nucleotides matching TRBD1. In germline, CDR1 is MNHNY, CDR2 SVGAGI (reference sequence). The length of the CDR3 is 12 residues. With V trimmed by 8 bases and J by 7 bases, 3 bases remained unmatched. The CDR3 DNA is TGTGCCAGCGGACAGGGCGGTGAAAAACTGTTTTTT. Encoded protein: CASGQGGEKLFF.

The chain uses TRBV12-3 or TRBV12-4 and TRBJ1-2, with 7 bases fitting TRBD1. The CDR3 is made up of 15 amino acids. The V gene end was trimmed by 7 bases and the J gene end by 4 bases; junction bases not matched to a gene: 12. The CDR3 sequence is CASTIQRGQGYGYTF. As DNA, the CDR3 is TGTGCCAGCACCATCCAAAGGGGGCAGGGCTATGGCTACACCTTC.

This clonotype was counted between two and nine times. The chain has TRBV7-2 and TRBJ2-7, with 10 bases lining up with TRBD1. In germline, CDR1 is SGHTA, CDR2 FQGNSA. V was clipped by 1 base and J by 7 bases; unmatched bases: 7. The CDR3 has 15 residues. As DNA, the CDR3 is TGTGCCAGCAGCTTAGAGGGACAGGGGTATCAGGAGCAGTACTTC. Translated: CASSLEGQGYQEQYF. The complete variable domain, with remaining parts taken from reference TRBV7-2 and TRBJ2-7, reads GAGVSQSPSNKVTEKGKDVELRCDPISGHTALYWYRQSLGQGLEFLIYFQGNSAPDKSGLPSDRFSAERTGGSVSTLTIQRTQQEDSAVYLCASSLEGQGYQEQYFGPGTRLTVT.

This chain links TRBV9 with TRBJ1-2, with 9 positions matching TRBD1. CDR1 SGDLS and CDR2 YYNGEE come from the germline V gene. J gave up 4 bases and V 4 bases, and 11 bases lay outside the gene matches. The CDR3 covers 16 residues. Here the CDR3 DNA reads TGTGCCAGCAGCCCCCGGGGGACAGGGCCAATCTATGGCTACACCTTC. It specifies CASSPRGTGPIYGYTF.

The rearrangement uses TRBV15 and TRBJ2-1, with 8 bases aligning to TRBD2. Germline V CDR1 and CDR2: LNHNV, YYDKDF (reference sequence). There are 14 residues in the CDR3. With 1 base clipped from V and 7 bases from J, the junction kept 3 bases outside the gene matches. The CDR3 here is CATSRAGGQNEQFF. CDR3 nucleotide sequence: TGTGCCACCAGCAGAGCGGGGGGGCAGAATGAGCAGTTCTTC.

The chain carries TRBV10-3 and TRBJ2-4; possible D gene TRBD1, 6 bases. The V end was cut by 6 bases, the J end by 0 bases, with 12 bases between. This CDR3 has 15 amino acids. CDR1 ENHRY and CDR2 SYGVKD come from the germline V gene. CDR3: CAISRDNAAKNIQYF. CDR3 sequence (DNA): TGTGCCATCAGCCGGGACAACGCAGCCAAAAACATTCAGTACTTC.

This clonotype appeared a few times. CDR3 in amino acids: CASSWGQGGSPLHF. Written as DNA, the CDR3 is TGTGCCAGCAGCTGGGGCCAGGGAGGCTCACCCCTCCACTTT. The J gene is TRBJ1-6, the V gene TRBV11-3; maybe TRBD1 (5 bases). From germline, CDR1 is SGHNT and CDR2 YENEEA. V shed 4 bases and J shed 10 bases, with 14 bases lying between them. CDR3 length: 14 amino acids.

The chain joins TRBV7-9 to TRBJ2-5; D call uncertain. The CDR3 has 13 residues. Trimming stripped 5 bases from V and 2 bases from J, with 9 bases between. CDR1 is SEHNR and CDR2 is FQNEAQ in the germline V gene (reference sequence). CDR3 region: CASSRPLQETQYF. In DNA, the CDR3 is TGTGCCAGCAGCCGACCCCTGCAAGAGACCCAGTACTTC.

The chain recombines TRBV5-1 with TRBJ2-5; 9 nucleotides agree with TRBD1. The J call may be in error: the DNA end matches TRBJ2-7 better. The CDR3 sequence is 14 residues long. The germline V gene has CDR1 SGHRS and CDR2 YFSETQ. The CDR3 here is CASSRDRDNYEQYF. CDR3 nucleotides: TGCGCCAGCAGCCGGGACAGGGACAATTACGAGCAGTACTTC.

The chain is built from TRBV2 and TRBJ2-7, with D maybe TRBD2 (5 bases). V was clipped by 7 bases and J by 3 bases, with 10 bases between them. Germline CDR1 is SNHLY and CDR2 is FYNNEI. This CDR3 is 12 amino acids long. CDR3 in amino acids: CASKRRDYEQYF. As DNA, the CDR3 is TGTGCCAGCAAACGCCGGGACTACGAGCAGTACTTC.

The rearrangement uses TRBV27 and TRBJ1-4; D is undetermined. The CDR3 has 14 amino acids. Germline assignment: CDR1 MNHEY and CDR2 SMNVEV (reference sequence). V shed 6 bases and J shed 3 bases, with 11 bases lying between them. The DNA of the CDR3 is TGTGCCAGCAGGAACCCCCGTTCTAATGAAAAACTGTTTTTT. It translates to CASRNPRSNEKLFF.

This clonotype came up a few times. The rearrangement joins TRBV20-1 to TRBJ2-7; the match to TRBD2 covers 7 bases. V trimming: 1 base; J trimming: 9 bases; junction bases outside the gene matches: 9. CDR1 and CDR2 (germline): DFQATT, SNEGSKA (reference sequence). The CDR3 has 13 residues. The CDR3 coding sequence is TGCAGTGCTAGAGTGGGTGCGGGAGTGGCGCAGTACTTC. This translates into CSARVGAGVAQYF.

The V gene is TRBV29-1, the J gene TRBJ2-1, with a possible D match to TRBD1 (5 bases). The germline V gene encodes CDR1 SQVTM and CDR2 ANQGSEA. The CDR3 loop spans 13 amino acids. V gave up 5 bases and J gave up 5 bases, with 13 bases separating them. The CDR3: CSVLGDENNEQFF. CDR3 DNA: TGCAGCGTTCTAGGGGATGAGAACAATGAGCAGTTCTTC.

The J gene is TRBJ2-5, the V gene TRBV5-6; 14 bases are shared with TRBD2. The J call is doubtful: the DNA matches TRBJ2-7 better. The length of the CDR3 is 16 residues. Germline V CDR1 and CDR2: SGHDT, YYEEEE. CDR3 sequence reads: CASSPLGTSGGTEQYF. The CDR3 DNA is TGTGCCAGCAGCCCACTCGGGACTAGCGGGGGCACCGAGCAGTACTTC.

The V call is TRBV7-9, the J call TRBJ2-7; 11 nucleotides match TRBD2. V was clipped by 5 bases and J by 4 bases; unmatched bases: 4. Germline V lookup: CDR1 SEHNR, CDR2 FQNEAQ (reference sequence). The length of the CDR3 is 14 residues. The CDR3 DNA reads TGTGCCAGCAGCGCCCGGACTAGCGGGTACGAGCAGTACTTC. It encodes CASSARTSGYEQYF.

The chain has TRBV20-1 and TRBJ2-5; 12 bases agree with TRBD2. The DNA end is more similar to TRBJ2-7, so the J call may be wrong. Germline CDR1 reads DFQATT; CDR2 reads SNEGSKA (reference sequence). There are 15 residues in the CDR3. The CDR3 nucleotides read TGCAGTGCTAGAGATCTAGCGGGAGGGCCCCACGAGCAGTACTTC. It translates to CSARDLAGGPHEQYF.

The chain combines TRBV6-2 or TRBV6-3 with TRBJ2-1, with D perhaps matching TRBD1 (6 bases). CDR1 MNHEY and CDR2 SVGEGT come from the germline V gene. V was clipped by 2 bases and J by 6 bases, with 14 bases between them. The CDR3 is 15 residues long. The CDR3 protein is CASSYRRGAGNEQFF. In nucleotides, the CDR3 is TGTGCCAGCAGTTACCGCAGGGGCGCGGGCAATGAGCAGTTCTTC.

The chain employs TRBV11-3 and TRBJ1-3; maybe TRBD1 (5 bases). The CDR3 is 15 amino acids. Trimming removed 2 bases from V and 0 bases from J, with 8 bases in between. Germline V lookup: CDR1 SGHNT, CDR2 YENEEA. Here the CDR3 DNA reads TGTGCCAGCAGCTTAACGGGGCTCTCTGGAAACACCATATATTTT. Protein: CASSLTGLSGNTIYF. Supplemented by reference TRBV11-3 and TRBJ1-3, the full variable domain reads EAGVVQSPRYKIIEKKQPVAFWCNPISGHNTLYWYLQNLGQGPELLIRYENEEAVDDSQLPKDRFSAERLKGVDSTLKIQPAELGDSAVYLCASSLTGLSGNTIYFGEGSWLTVV.

The chain joins TRBV12-3 or TRBV12-4 to TRBJ2-1; possibly TRBD2 for D (6 bases). The V end lost 5 bases, the J end lost 8 bases, and 16 bases lay between the germline ends. The CDR3 totals 14 residues. The CDR3 nucleotides are TGTGCCAGCAGTGAGACCGGGAGAATTGATGAGCAGTTCTTC. It translates to CASSETGRIDEQFF.

V gene TRBV5-6 combines with J gene TRBJ2-3, with TRBD2 identical over 16 bases. J gave up 11 bases and V 7 bases, and 4 bases lay outside the gene matches. This CDR3 spans 13 amino acids. Germline CDR1 is SGHDT and CDR2 is YYEEEE. CDR3 sequence reads: CASAGTSGGEQYF. The DNA of the CDR3 is TGTGCCAGCGCCGGGACTAGCGGGGGGGAGCAGTATTTT.

This sequence joins TRBV20-1 and TRBJ1-1, with D possibly TRBD1 on 6 matching bases. The CDR3 runs 14 residues. The V gene's germline CDR1 is DFQATT and CDR2 SNEGSKA (reference sequence). V was shortened by 6 bases and J by 7 bases, with 21 bases between the two germline ends. CDR3 residues: CSACGNRVSVEAFF. CDR3 sequence (DNA): TGCAGTGCCTGCGGGAACAGGGTTTCGGTTGAAGCTTTCTTT.

This chain uses TRBV20-1 with TRBJ2-5, with D possibly being TRBD1 or TRBD2 (5 bases each). Trimming removed 0 bases at V and 4 bases at J, with 15 bases between. Germline V gene sequence: CDR1 DFQATT, CDR2 SNEGSKA (reference sequence). The CDR3 is made up of 15 amino acids. For the CDR3, the DNA is TGCAGTGCTAGAGATAATTCAGGGACGGGAGAGACCCAGTACTTC. This gives the protein CSARDNSGTGETQYF.

This clonotype was observed a handful of times. The chain is built from TRBV4-3 and TRBJ1-2; no firm D call. V was trimmed by 0 bases and J by 8 bases, leaving 13 bases between them. The CDR3 consists of 14 residues. Per germline, CDR1 LGHNA and CDR2 YSLEER. CDR3 in amino acids: CASSQDIEAGGYTF. The CDR3 nucleotides read TGCGCCAGCAGCCAAGATATTGAGGCAGGCGGCTACACCTTC.